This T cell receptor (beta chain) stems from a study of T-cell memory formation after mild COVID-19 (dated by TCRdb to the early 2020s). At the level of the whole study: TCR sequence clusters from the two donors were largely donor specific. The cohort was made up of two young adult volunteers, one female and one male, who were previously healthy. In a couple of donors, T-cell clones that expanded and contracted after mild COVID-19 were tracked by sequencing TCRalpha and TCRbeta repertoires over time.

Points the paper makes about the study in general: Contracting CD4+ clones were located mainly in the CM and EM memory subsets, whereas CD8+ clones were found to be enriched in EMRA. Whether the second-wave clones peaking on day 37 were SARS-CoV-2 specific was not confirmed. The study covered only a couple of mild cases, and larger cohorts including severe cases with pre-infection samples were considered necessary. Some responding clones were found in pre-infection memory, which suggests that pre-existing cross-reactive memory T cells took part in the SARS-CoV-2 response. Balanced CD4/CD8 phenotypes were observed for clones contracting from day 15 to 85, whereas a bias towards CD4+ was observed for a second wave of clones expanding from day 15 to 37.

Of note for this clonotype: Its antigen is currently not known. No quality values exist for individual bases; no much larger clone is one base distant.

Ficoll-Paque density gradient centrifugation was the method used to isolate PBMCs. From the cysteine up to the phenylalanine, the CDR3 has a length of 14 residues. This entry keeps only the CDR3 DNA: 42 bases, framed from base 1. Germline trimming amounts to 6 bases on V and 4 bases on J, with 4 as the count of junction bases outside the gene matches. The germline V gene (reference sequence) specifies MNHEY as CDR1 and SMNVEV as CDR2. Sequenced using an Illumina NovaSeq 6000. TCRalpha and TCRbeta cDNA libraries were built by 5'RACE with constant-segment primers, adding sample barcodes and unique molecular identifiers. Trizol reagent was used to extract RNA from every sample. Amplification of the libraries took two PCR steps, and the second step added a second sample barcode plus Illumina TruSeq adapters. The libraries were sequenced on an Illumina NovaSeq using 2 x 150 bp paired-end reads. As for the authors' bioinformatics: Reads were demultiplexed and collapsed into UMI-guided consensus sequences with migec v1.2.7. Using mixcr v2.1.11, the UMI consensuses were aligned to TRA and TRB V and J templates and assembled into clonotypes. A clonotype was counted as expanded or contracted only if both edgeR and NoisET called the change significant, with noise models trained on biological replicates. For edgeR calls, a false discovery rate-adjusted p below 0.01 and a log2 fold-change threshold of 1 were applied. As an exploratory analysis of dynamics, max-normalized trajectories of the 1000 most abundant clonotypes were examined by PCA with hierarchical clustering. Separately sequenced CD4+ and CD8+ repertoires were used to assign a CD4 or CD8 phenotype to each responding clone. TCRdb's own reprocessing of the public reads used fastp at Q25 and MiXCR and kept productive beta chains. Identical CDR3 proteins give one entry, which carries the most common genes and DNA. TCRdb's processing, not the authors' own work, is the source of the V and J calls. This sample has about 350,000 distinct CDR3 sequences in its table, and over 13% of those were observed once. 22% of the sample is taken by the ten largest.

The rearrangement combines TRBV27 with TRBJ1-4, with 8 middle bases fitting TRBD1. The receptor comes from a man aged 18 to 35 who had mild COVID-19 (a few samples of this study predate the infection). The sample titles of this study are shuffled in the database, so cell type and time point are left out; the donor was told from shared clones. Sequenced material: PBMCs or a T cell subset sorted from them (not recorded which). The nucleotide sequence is TGTGCCAGCAGCCCCAGGGGGCTTAATGAAAAACTGTTTTTT. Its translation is CASSPRGLNEKLFF.